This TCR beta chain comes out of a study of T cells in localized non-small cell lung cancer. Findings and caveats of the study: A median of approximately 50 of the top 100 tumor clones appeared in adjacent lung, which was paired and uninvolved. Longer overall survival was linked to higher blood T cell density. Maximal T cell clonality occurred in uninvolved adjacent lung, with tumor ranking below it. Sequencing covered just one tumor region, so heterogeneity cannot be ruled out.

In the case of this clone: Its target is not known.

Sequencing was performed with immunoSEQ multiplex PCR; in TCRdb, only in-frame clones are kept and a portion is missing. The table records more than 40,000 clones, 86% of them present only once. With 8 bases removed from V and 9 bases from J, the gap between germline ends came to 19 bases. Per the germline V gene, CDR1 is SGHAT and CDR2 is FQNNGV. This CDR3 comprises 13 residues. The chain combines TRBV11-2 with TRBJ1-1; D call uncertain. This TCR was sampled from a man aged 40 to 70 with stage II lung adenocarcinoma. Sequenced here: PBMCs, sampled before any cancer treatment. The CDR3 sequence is CASGGLQLQKAFF. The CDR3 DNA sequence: TGTGCCAGCGGAGGGCTCCAACTCCAGAAAGCTTTCTTT.